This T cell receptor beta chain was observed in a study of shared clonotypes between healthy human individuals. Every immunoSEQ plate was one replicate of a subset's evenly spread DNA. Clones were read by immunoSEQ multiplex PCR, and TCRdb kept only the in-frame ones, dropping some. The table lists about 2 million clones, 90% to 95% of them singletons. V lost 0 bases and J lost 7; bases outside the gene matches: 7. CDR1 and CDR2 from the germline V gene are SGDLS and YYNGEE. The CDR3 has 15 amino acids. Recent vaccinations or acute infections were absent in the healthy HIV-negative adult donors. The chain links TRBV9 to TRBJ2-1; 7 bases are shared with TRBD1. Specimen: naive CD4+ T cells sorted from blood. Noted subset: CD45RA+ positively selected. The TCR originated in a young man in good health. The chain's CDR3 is CASSVVGTERNEQFF. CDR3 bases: TGTGCCAGCAGCGTAGTGGGGACAGAGAGGAATGAGCAGTTCTTC.